The present T cell receptor (beta chain) was sequenced within a study of blood T cell repertoires in COVID-19. The wider study: T cells, B-cell-depleted T cells, or PBMCs provided the cDNA or gDNA that served as material.

Participants' reported clinical history set cohort assignment. Two negative PCRs, clearance, or symptom resolution characterized the recovered Cohort 3 donors. The method was immunoSEQ multiplex PCR; TCRdb's version includes in-frame clones alone and lacks a portion of them. The data contain around 300,000 clones, 87% of them seen just once; the ten biggest clones take up roughly 6.2%. Germline-derived CDR1 and CDR2 are SGHTA and FQGNSA. Trimming removed 0 bases from V and 8 bases from J; junction bases left unmatched: 5. CDR3 length: 16 residues. The chain links TRBV7-2 to TRBJ2-1, with 12 bases identical to TRBD2. The sequence came from a woman between 40 and 55 years old who had recovered from COVID-19. Specimen: PBMCs or T cells enriched from blood (not recorded which). The CDR3 loop is CASSLAVLAGGYEQFF. The CDR3 DNA sequence: TGTGCCAGCAGCTTAGCGGTGCTAGCGGGAGGGTATGAGCAGTTCTTC.